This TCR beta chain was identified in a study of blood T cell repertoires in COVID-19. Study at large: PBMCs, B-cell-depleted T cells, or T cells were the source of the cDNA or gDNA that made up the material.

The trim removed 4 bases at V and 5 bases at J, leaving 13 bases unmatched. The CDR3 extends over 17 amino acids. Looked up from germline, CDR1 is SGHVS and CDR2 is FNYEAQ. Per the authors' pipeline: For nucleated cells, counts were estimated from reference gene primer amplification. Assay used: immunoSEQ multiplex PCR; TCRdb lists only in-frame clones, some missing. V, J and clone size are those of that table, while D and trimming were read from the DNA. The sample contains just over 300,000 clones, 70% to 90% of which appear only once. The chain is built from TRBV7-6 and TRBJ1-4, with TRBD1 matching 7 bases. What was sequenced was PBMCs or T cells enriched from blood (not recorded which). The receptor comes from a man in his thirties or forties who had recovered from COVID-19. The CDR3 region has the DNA TGTGCCAGCAGCTCCCGTCAAAGTTCGGACAGGAATGAAAAACTGTTTTTT. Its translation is CASSSRQSSDRNEKLFF.